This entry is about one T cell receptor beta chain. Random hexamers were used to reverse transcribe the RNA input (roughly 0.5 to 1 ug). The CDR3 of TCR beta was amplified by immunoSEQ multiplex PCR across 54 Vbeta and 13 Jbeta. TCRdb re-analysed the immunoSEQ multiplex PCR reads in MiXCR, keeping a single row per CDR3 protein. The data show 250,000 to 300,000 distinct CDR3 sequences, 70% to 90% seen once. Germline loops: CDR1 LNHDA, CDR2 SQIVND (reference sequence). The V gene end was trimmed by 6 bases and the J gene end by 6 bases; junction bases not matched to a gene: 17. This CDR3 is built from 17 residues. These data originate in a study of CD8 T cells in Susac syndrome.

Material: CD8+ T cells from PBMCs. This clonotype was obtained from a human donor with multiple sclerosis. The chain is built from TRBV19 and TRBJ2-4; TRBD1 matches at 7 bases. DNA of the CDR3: TGTGCCAGTAGCCCGGTACATTTTGGACAGGCTATAAACATTCAGTACTTC. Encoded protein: CASSPVHFGQAINIQYF.